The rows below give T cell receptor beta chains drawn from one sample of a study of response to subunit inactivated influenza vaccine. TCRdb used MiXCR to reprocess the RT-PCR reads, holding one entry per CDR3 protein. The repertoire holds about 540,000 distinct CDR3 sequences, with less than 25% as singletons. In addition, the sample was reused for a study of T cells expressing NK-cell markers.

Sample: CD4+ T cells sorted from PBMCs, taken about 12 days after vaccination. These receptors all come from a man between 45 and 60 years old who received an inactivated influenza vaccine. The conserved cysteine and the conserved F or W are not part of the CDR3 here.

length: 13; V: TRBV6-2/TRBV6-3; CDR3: ASSKTTGVGGELF
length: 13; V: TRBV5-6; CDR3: ASSLRTGAGETQY
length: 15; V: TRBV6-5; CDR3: ASSYAITSGRADTQY
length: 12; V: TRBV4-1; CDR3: ASSQGPRTGELF
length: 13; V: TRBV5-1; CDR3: ASSGTGTLYNEQF
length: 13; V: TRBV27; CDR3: ASSLFGGSPNEQY
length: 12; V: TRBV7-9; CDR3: ASSPLGLNNEQI
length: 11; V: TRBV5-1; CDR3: ASSLRTSIEQY
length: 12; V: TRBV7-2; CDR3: ASSEWGPAGELF
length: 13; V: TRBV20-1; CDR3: SASITRQDTDTQY
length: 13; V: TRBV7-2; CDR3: ASSPAAGNTGELF
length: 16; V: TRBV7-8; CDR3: ASSPHRIRRRFNYGYT
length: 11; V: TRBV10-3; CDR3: AISATTGTEAF